This T cell receptor beta chain was sequenced during a study of PD-1 blockade in classical Hodgkin lymphoma. With 0 bases removed from V and 0 bases from J, the gap between germline ends came to 12 bases. The CDR3 has 17 amino acids. In germline, CDR1 is LNHNV, CDR2 YYDKDF (reference sequence). Regarding the study as a whole: Researchers reported that CD4+ TCR diversity, though not CD8+, rose significantly by C4D1. Reports described newly diagnosed patients as having lower baseline TCR diversity than healthy donors. Complete responders entered with baseline diversity on par with newly diagnosed patients, the results showed.

Profiled with immunoSEQ multiplex PCR; TCRdb holds only in-frame clones, not every one. The sample includes more than 90,000 clones, about 89% of them seen just once. Each of the patients experienced relapse following autologous stem cell transplantation, and their brentuximab vedotin exposure differed. Comments on this clone: Antigen unknown.

The sample here was peripheral blood mononuclear cells (PBMCs), taken before the second cycle of nivolumab. J is TRBJ1-5 and V is TRBV15; D not resolved. The sequence derives from a human donor with classical Hodgkin lymphoma. CDR3 sequence reads: CATSREGVTSSNQPQHF. The DNA for the CDR3 is TGTGCCACCAGCAGAGAAGGCGTGACCAGTAGCAATCAGCCCCAGCATTTT.